This TCR beta chain was found in a study of vaccination effects on CD4 cells after COVID-19. Study overall: Either the mRNA-1273 or the BNT162b2 vaccine was given to participants as two doses.

Before any sequencing was done, the ViraFEST assay used viral peptide pools to expand antigen-specific CD4+ T cells. Having been cultured for about 10 days, the cells underwent CD4+ T cell isolation. Testing of the vaccine recipients showed negative nucleocapsid antibodies and no prior SARS-CoV-2 infection. Fresh IL-2-containing medium replaced half the medium on days 3 and 7. Study-level points and caveats: At late timepoints after vaccination, vaccine- and infection-induced clones shrank markedly.

This CDR3 is 17 amino acids long. Trimming at V came to 1 base and at J to 8 bases, leaving 13 bases not matched to a gene. Germline values: CDR1 MNHNS, CDR2 SASEGT. Profiling relied on immunoSEQ multiplex PCR, and the TCRdb table lists in-frame clones only, not all of them. The data show tens of thousands of clones, around 76% seen once. This clone was counted a few times. Its antigen is unknown. The sample was CD4+ T cells from PBMCs cultured with HCoV-229E spike peptides, taken before COVID-19 vaccination. This chain uses TRBV6-1 with TRBJ1-4; 7 positions match TRBD1. This clonotype originated in a human donor who received a COVID-19 vaccine. The CDR3: CASSEVGLRDRDEKLFF. In DNA, the CDR3 is TGTGCCAGCAGTGAAGTGGGTTTGAGAGACAGGGACGAAAAACTGTTTTTT.